A single sample gave rise to the 10 T cell receptor beta chains below, sequenced in a study of T cells in Graves' hyperthyroidism and ophthalmopathy. The source material, RNA transcripts, was used to amplify TCR beta CDR3 regions. The HTBI set primed first-round TCR CDR3 RT-PCR. In TCRdb, the multiplex PCR reads were re-called with MiXCR into one record per CDR3 protein. This sample has 550,000 to 600,000 distinct CDR3 sequences, with approximately 15% found just once. Sequencing was performed on blood. The receptors were sampled from a woman between 18 and 29 years old with Graves' hyperthyroidism.

This clonotype was recorded at least ten times. In nucleotides, the CDR3 is TGTGCCAGCAGAGGAGAGCGGGGGGGCCGGTACGAGCAGTACTTC. Amino acid sequence: CASRGERGGRYEQYF. The chain combines TRBV6-1 with TRBJ2-7; 10 bases map to TRBD2. The CDR3 has 15 amino acids. V trimming: 6 bases; J trimming: 4 bases; junction bases outside the gene matches: 9. Germline V gives CDR1 MNHNS, CDR2 SASEGT.

At least ten counts were recorded for this clonotype. The J gene is TRBJ2-5, the V gene TRBV7-2; maybe TRBD2 (7 bases). V shed 3 bases and J shed 5 bases, with 13 bases lying between them. Per the germline V gene, CDR1 is SGHTA and CDR2 is FQGNSA. CDR3 size: 14 residues. The CDR3 DNA reads as TGTGCCAGCAGCTTCTGGGGGGGCCAGGAGACCCAGTACTTC. Its translation is CASSFWGGQETQYF.

This chain uses TRBV2 with TRBJ1-5; 11 bases map to TRBD1. CDR1 is SNHLY, CDR2 FYNNEI, per germline. With V trimmed by 7 bases and J by 7 bases, 12 bases remained unmatched. The CDR3 is 16 residues long. CDR3 loop: CASTKRGTGGGQPQHF. As DNA, the CDR3 is TGTGCCAGCACCAAAAGGGGGACAGGGGGAGGCCAGCCCCAGCATTTT. Together with reference TRBV2 and TRBJ1-5, the CDR3 gives the full variable domain: EPEVTQTPSHQVTQMGQEVILRCVPISNHLYFYWYRQILGQKVEFLVSFYNNEISEKSEIFDDQFSVERPDGSNFTLKIRSTKLEDSAMYFCASTKRGTGGGQPQHFGDGTRLSIL.

This clonotype has at least ten counts. The chain uses TRBV5-1 and TRBJ1-1; D is unclear. The CDR3 runs to 14 residues. Germline V CDR1 and CDR2: SGHRS, YFSETQ. Trimming removed 0 bases from V and 5 bases from J, with 11 bases in between. In DNA form, the CDR3 reads TGCGCCAGCAGCTTGGAAGTGGGCCGAACTGAAGCTTTCTTT. This codes for CASSLEVGRTEAFF.

This clonotype was recorded at least ten times. J is TRBJ2-1 and V is TRBV12-3 or TRBV12-4, with 14 positions matching TRBD2. The CDR3 has 15 residues. V lost 4 bases to trimming and J lost 6 bases; unmatched junction nucleotides: 2. The CDR3 spells CASSSGLAGVNEQFF. The CDR3 DNA reads TGTGCCAGCAGTTCGGGACTAGCGGGGGTCAATGAGCAGTTCTTC.

This clonotype was detected only a few times. This sequence joins TRBV7-2 and TRBJ1-3; 8 bases are shared with TRBD1. The CDR3 sequence is 16 residues long. V gave up 7 bases and J gave up 2 bases; unmatched junction bases: 10. The germline CDR1 and CDR2 sequences are SGHTA and FQGNSA. The CDR3 is CASTEDRVKAGNTIYF. The CDR3 DNA reads TGTGCCAGCACCGAGGACAGGGTAAAAGCTGGAAACACCATATATTTT.

The chain employs TRBV2 and TRBJ2-2; the D gene is possibly TRBD2 (6 bases). Trimming pared 3 bases from V and 7 bases from J, leaving 15 bases between. Germline V gene data show CDR1 as SNHLY and CDR2 as FYNNEI. The CDR3 runs to 15 residues. CDR3 coding DNA: TGTGCCAGCAGTGAGGAGACTAGAGCGGTCGGGGAGCTGTTTTTT. It yields the protein CASSEETRAVGELFF.

The chain joins TRBV10-3 to TRBJ1-3; no clear D gene. V was trimmed by 0 bases and J by 0 bases, leaving 15 bases between them. Germline V gives CDR1 ENHRY, CDR2 SYGVKD. The CDR3 runs 18 residues. CDR3 bases: TGTGCCATCAGTGAGTCGGTAGCGGCCGCCGCCTCTGGAAACACCATATATTTT. Its translation is CAISESVAAAASGNTIYF.

Many counts were recorded for this clonotype. The chain carries TRBV2 and TRBJ1-4; D is unclear. The CDR3 spans 16 residues. The V end lost 5 bases, the J end lost 0 bases, and 13 bases lay between the germline ends. Germline V gives CDR1 SNHLY, CDR2 FYNNEI. CDR3 DNA: TGTGCCAGCAGTCCGGAGAGGGCCGCAACTAATGAAAAACTGTTTTTT. Residues: CASSPERAATNEKLFF.

V is TRBV19 and J is TRBJ2-7; possible D gene TRBD2, 6 bases. CDR3 length: 15 amino acids. Germline-derived CDR1 and CDR2 are LNHDA and SQIVND (reference sequence). The V gene lost 1 base and the J gene lost 1 base, with 11 bases spanning the gap. The CDR3 region has the DNA TGTGCCAGTAGTATAGCTGCGGGATATTCCTACGAGCAGTACTTC. Its translation: CASSIAAGYSYEQYF. Filled out from reference TRBV19 and TRBJ2-7, the complete variable domain reads DGGITQSPKYLFRKEGQNVTLSCEQNLNHDAMYWYRQDPGQGLRLIYYSQIVNDFQKGDIAEGYSVSREKKESFPLTVTSAQKNPTAFYLCASSIAAGYSYEQYFGPGTRLTVT.